The present T cell receptor (beta chain) was sequenced within a study of control samples from healthy donors and cancer patients. V lost 1 base and J lost 1, with 7 bases in between. Germline V gene sequence: CDR1 LNHDA, CDR2 SQIVND (reference sequence). The length of the CDR3 is 14 residues. Produced via immunoSEQ multiplex PCR; TCRdb's table is partial and in-frame only. The table lists 25,000 to 30,000 clones, approximately 85% of them singletons, with 6.5% to 7% in the top ten. The chain is built from TRBV19 and TRBJ1-1, with no clear D. The sequence derives from an older woman with head and neck cancer. Material for sequencing was PBMCs. The DNA for the CDR3 is TGTGCCAGTAGTATAGGGCAGCAGAACACTGAAGCTTTCTTT. Its protein is CASSIGQQNTEAFF.